Listed below are T cell receptor beta chains from one sample, sequenced in a study of cytomegalovirus exposure and HLA in healthy donors. Libraries were prepared by immunoSEQ multiplex PCR; TCRdb keeps only in-frame clonotypes and omits some of them. The sample lists roughly 120,000 clones; 73% were seen once. What was sequenced was PBMCs. These receptors were collected from a woman aged 40 to 49 in good health and CMV-seronegative. Both conserved end residues are part of each CDR3. Each record gives: D gene, clone size, V gene, J gene, CDR3 protein, CDR3 DNA. The D gene is left open where the match is weak. Clone size is stated in some rows and not others, as once, few, many or a class when expanded.

d_gene: TRBD2; abundance: .; v_gene: TRBV5-1; j_gene: TRBJ2-1; CDR3aa: CASSRTSGTDNEQFF; CDR3nt: TGCGCCAGCAGCCGGACTAGCGGGACTGATAATGAGCAGTTCTTC
d_gene: TRBD2; abundance: .; v_gene: TRBV5-1; j_gene: TRBJ2-3; CDR3aa: CASSLEPAGGTDTQYF; CDR3nt: TGCGCCAGCAGCTTGGAGCCAGCGGGGGGGACAGATACGCAGTATTTT
d_gene: .; abundance: .; v_gene: TRBV9; j_gene: TRBJ1-2; CDR3aa: CASSVGGWDYGYTF; CDR3nt: TGTGCCAGCAGCGTTGGGGGCTGGGACTATGGCTACACCTTC
d_gene: .; abundance: .; v_gene: TRBV6-5; j_gene: TRBJ1-2; CDR3aa: CASTPGHSGNYGYTF; CDR3nt: TGTGCCAGCACCCCGGGACACTCGGGGAACTATGGCTACACCTTC
d_gene: .; abundance: large; v_gene: TRBV4-2; j_gene: TRBJ1-5; CDR3aa: CASSQDGGSNQPQHF; CDR3nt: TGTGCCAGCAGCCAAGACGGGGGAAGCAATCAGCCCCAGCATTTT
d_gene: TRBD1; abundance: .; v_gene: TRBV5-8; j_gene: TRBJ2-4; CDR3aa: CASSLAGQNIQYF; CDR3nt: TGTGCCAGCAGCTTGGCGGGACAGAACATTCAGTACTTC
d_gene: .; abundance: .; v_gene: TRBV28; j_gene: TRBJ1-5; CDR3aa: CASSLAGFGNQPQHF; CDR3nt: TGTGCCAGCAGTTTAGCCGGGTTCGGCAATCAGCCCCAGCATTTT
d_gene: TRBD2; abundance: .; v_gene: TRBV6-1; j_gene: TRBJ2-7; CDR3aa: CASSEGLVVDEQYF; CDR3nt: TGTGCCAGCAGTGAGGGACTAGTAGTCGACGAGCAGTACTTC
d_gene: TRBD1; abundance: .; v_gene: TRBV7-6; j_gene: TRBJ1-2; CDR3aa: CASSSAAVGQGRNGYTF; CDR3nt: TGTGCCAGCAGCTCCGCCGCGGTTGGACAGGGACGAAATGGCTACACCTTC
d_gene: .; abundance: few; v_gene: TRBV6-6; j_gene: TRBJ2-6; CDR3aa: CASSKTGDTGANVLTF; CDR3nt: TGTGCCAGCAGTAAAACCGGGGATACTGGGGCCAACGTCCTGACTTTC
d_gene: TRBD2; abundance: .; v_gene: TRBV10-3; j_gene: TRBJ2-7; CDR3aa: CATLAGGLLEQYF; CDR3nt: TGTGCCACCTTAGCGGGAGGACTCCTGGAGCAGTACTTC
d_gene: TRBD2; abundance: .; v_gene: TRBV7-9; j_gene: TRBJ2-3; CDR3aa: CASSLGRGADTQYF; CDR3nt: TGTGCCAGCAGCTTAGGGCGGGGGGCAGATACGCAGTATTTT
d_gene: .; abundance: .; v_gene: TRBV5-4; j_gene: TRBJ2-7; CDR3aa: CASSLRGSYEQYF; CDR3nt: TGTGCCAGCAGCTTAAGGGGATCCTACGAGCAGTACTTC
d_gene: .; abundance: .; v_gene: TRBV9; j_gene: TRBJ2-5; CDR3aa: CASSVDQGRGETQYF; CDR3nt: TGTGCCAGCAGCGTAGATCAGGGGCGAGGGGAGACCCAGTACTTC
d_gene: TRBD1; abundance: .; v_gene: TRBV27; j_gene: TRBJ2-7; CDR3aa: CASSVYRGYEQYF; CDR3nt: TGTGCCAGCAGTGTATACAGGGGATACGAGCAGTACTTC
d_gene: TRBD1; abundance: few; v_gene: TRBV6-1; j_gene: TRBJ2-5; CDR3aa: CASRAGQGGETQYF; CDR3nt: TGTGCCAGCAGAGCGGGACAGGGGGGGGAGACCCAGTACTTC
d_gene: TRBD2; abundance: .; v_gene: TRBV4-2; j_gene: TRBJ2-1; CDR3aa: CASSQSLAGRGEQFF; CDR3nt: TGTGCCAGCAGCCAAAGCCTAGCGGGTCGGGGAGAGCAGTTCTTC
d_gene: .; abundance: .; v_gene: TRBV7-2; j_gene: TRBJ2-1; CDR3aa: CASSLAGQGGGSNEQFF; CDR3nt: TGTGCCAGCAGCTTAGCCGGTCAGGGGGGAGGCTCCAATGAGCAGTTCTTC
d_gene: .; abundance: few; v_gene: TRBV7-8; j_gene: TRBJ2-7; CDR3aa: CASSLGLIVSSYEQYF; CDR3nt: TGTGCCAGCAGCTTGGGGCTAATAGTGAGCTCCTACGAGCAGTACTTC
d_gene: .; abundance: .; v_gene: TRBV5-4; j_gene: TRBJ2-1; CDR3aa: CASSLEGGPYNEQFF; CDR3nt: TGTGCCAGCAGCTTGGAGGGAGGCCCCTACAATGAGCAGTTCTTC
d_gene: .; abundance: .; v_gene: TRBV7-6; j_gene: TRBJ2-7; CDR3aa: CASSLGVGTLGYEQYF; CDR3nt: TGTGCCAGCAGCTTAGGAGTGGGTACCCTCGGGTACGAGCAGTACTTC
d_gene: .; abundance: .; v_gene: TRBV28; j_gene: TRBJ1-1; CDR3aa: CASSLGTVNTEAFF; CDR3nt: TGTGCCAGCAGTTTAGGTACGGTGAACACTGAAGCTTTCTTT
d_gene: .; abundance: .; v_gene: TRBV11-3; j_gene: TRBJ2-2; CDR3aa: CASSPRGGELFF; CDR3nt: TGTGCCAGCAGCCCAAGAGGCGGGGAGCTGTTTTTT
d_gene: .; abundance: .; v_gene: TRBV27; j_gene: TRBJ2-7; CDR3aa: CASSLRGGADHYEQYF; CDR3nt: TGTGCCAGCAGTTTACGAGGGGGAGCGGACCACTACGAGCAGTACTTC
d_gene: .; abundance: .; v_gene: TRBV2; j_gene: TRBJ2-7; CDR3aa: CAEGGPDGDEQYF; CDR3nt: TGTGCCGAAGGGGGACCCGACGGGGACGAGCAGTACTTC
d_gene: TRBD2; abundance: .; v_gene: TRBV7-2; j_gene: TRBJ2-3; CDR3aa: CASSPALGLAGFADTQYF; CDR3nt: TGTGCCAGCAGCCCGGCCTTAGGACTAGCGGGGTTCGCAGATACGCAGTATTTT
d_gene: .; abundance: once; v_gene: TRBV18; j_gene: TRBJ1-2; CDR3aa: CASSPGQQFYGYTF; CDR3nt: TGTGCCAGCTCACCAGGGCAACAGTTCTATGGCTACACCTTC
d_gene: TRBD1; abundance: .; v_gene: TRBV6-1; j_gene: TRBJ2-3; CDR3aa: CASSEPGQGASTDTQYF; CDR3nt: TGTGCCAGCAGTGAACCGGGACAGGGGGCGAGCACAGATACGCAGTATTTT
d_gene: TRBD1; abundance: .; v_gene: TRBV27; j_gene: TRBJ2-7; CDR3aa: CASSSGTGAVYEQYF; CDR3nt: TGTGCCAGCAGTTCGGGGACAGGGGCGGTCTACGAGCAGTACTTC
d_gene: TRBD2; abundance: .; v_gene: TRBV6-1; j_gene: TRBJ2-1; CDR3aa: CASTRLAGEGEQFF; CDR3nt: TGTGCCAGCACCAGACTAGCGGGAGAGGGTGAGCAGTTCTTC
d_gene: TRBD1; abundance: .; v_gene: TRBV19; j_gene: TRBJ1-5; CDR3aa: CASIPSGTGPHQPQHF; CDR3nt: TGTGCCAGTATCCCCTCCGGGACAGGGCCTCACCAGCCCCAGCATTTT
d_gene: .; abundance: .; v_gene: TRBV6-5; j_gene: TRBJ2-7; CDR3aa: CASSYSYWGDYEQYF; CDR3nt: TGTGCCAGCAGTTACTCGTACTGGGGGGACTACGAGCAGTACTTC
d_gene: TRBD1; abundance: few; v_gene: TRBV18; j_gene: TRBJ2-5; CDR3aa: CASSPNTGAQETQYF; CDR3nt: TGTGCCAGCTCACCAAATACAGGGGCCCAAGAGACCCAGTACTTC
d_gene: .; abundance: .; v_gene: TRBV29-1; j_gene: TRBJ2-3; CDR3aa: CSVELQSTDTQYF; CDR3nt: TGCAGCGTTGAGTTGCAGAGCACAGATACGCAGTATTTT
d_gene: .; abundance: .; v_gene: TRBV5-1; j_gene: TRBJ1-4; CDR3aa: CASSPGEGGEKLFF; CDR3nt: TGCGCCAGCAGCCCCGGGGAGGGTGGTGAAAAACTGTTTTTT
d_gene: .; abundance: .; v_gene: TRBV7-9; j_gene: TRBJ2-4; CDR3aa: CASSPGVGVTLAKNIQYF; CDR3nt: TGTGCCAGCAGCCCTGGTGTCGGGGTAACATTAGCCAAAAACATTCAGTACTTC
d_gene: .; abundance: .; v_gene: TRBV7-9; j_gene: TRBJ2-3; CDR3aa: CASSLPAGGRHTQYF; CDR3nt: TGTGCCAGCAGCTTACCCGCCGGGGGGCGTCATACGCAGTATTTT
d_gene: .; abundance: .; v_gene: TRBV18; j_gene: TRBJ1-1; CDR3aa: CASSRTGLGDTEAFF; CDR3nt: TGTGCCAGCTCACGTACAGGGTTGGGGGACACTGAAGCTTTCTTT
d_gene: .; abundance: .; v_gene: TRBV10-1; j_gene: TRBJ2-1; CDR3aa: CASSELGATGSPNEQFF; CDR3nt: TGCGCCAGCAGTGAGTTAGGGGCCACAGGTAGTCCCAATGAGCAGTTCTTC
d_gene: .; abundance: .; v_gene: TRBV2; j_gene: TRBJ2-2; CDR3aa: CASSEWVGSNTGELFF; CDR3nt: TGTGCCAGCAGTGAATGGGTGGGCTCGAACACCGGGGAGCTGTTTTTT
d_gene: TRBD1; abundance: .; v_gene: TRBV19; j_gene: TRBJ2-2; CDR3aa: CASRGTGVDTGELFF; CDR3nt: TGTGCCAGTAGGGGGACAGGGGTAGACACCGGGGAGCTGTTTTTT
d_gene: TRBD2; abundance: .; v_gene: TRBV5-5; j_gene: TRBJ2-3; CDR3aa: CASSLASAAGGLVDTQYF; CDR3nt: TGTGCCAGCAGCTTGGCCTCCGCTGCGGGGGGGCTAGTTGATACGCAGTATTTT
d_gene: .; abundance: few; v_gene: TRBV6-6; j_gene: TRBJ2-7; CDR3aa: CASSLDKPYEQYF; CDR3nt: TGTGCCAGCAGCCTCGACAAACCCTACGAGCAGTACTTC
d_gene: .; abundance: once; v_gene: TRBV11-2; j_gene: TRBJ2-3; CDR3aa: CASSLARDPGRQYF; CDR3nt: TGTGCCAGCAGCTTGGCGCGGGACCCGGGAAGGCAGTATTTT
d_gene: .; abundance: once; v_gene: TRBV2; j_gene: TRBJ1-1; CDR3aa: CASSEAMGGDTEAFF; CDR3nt: TGTGCCAGCAGTGAAGCGATGGGGGGTGACACTGAAGCTTTCTTT
d_gene: TRBD1; abundance: few; v_gene: TRBV19; j_gene: TRBJ1-2; CDR3aa: CASSRDRGPGGYGYTF; CDR3nt: TGTGCCAGTAGCCGGGACAGGGGGCCGGGGGGCTATGGCTACACCTTC
d_gene: TRBD1; abundance: .; v_gene: TRBV19; j_gene: TRBJ2-3; CDR3aa: CASSSQGAPDTQYF; CDR3nt: TGTGCCAGTAGTTCACAGGGGGCGCCGGATACGCAGTATTTT
d_gene: .; abundance: .; v_gene: TRBV27; j_gene: TRBJ2-7; CDR3aa: CASSLYGVGANSYEQYF; CDR3nt: TGTGCCAGCAGTTTATATGGGGTTGGGGCAAACTCCTACGAGCAGTACTTC
d_gene: TRBD2; abundance: once; v_gene: TRBV29-1; j_gene: TRBJ2-3; CDR3aa: CSVASGSTDTQYF; CDR3nt: TGCAGCGTCGCTAGCGGTAGCACAGATACGCAGTATTTT
d_gene: .; abundance: .; v_gene: TRBV4-2; j_gene: TRBJ1-1; CDR3aa: CASSPAGVLGVTEAFF; CDR3nt: TGTGCCAGCAGCCCAGCGGGGGTACTTGGGGTCACTGAAGCTTTCTTT
d_gene: TRBD1; abundance: .; v_gene: TRBV6-5; j_gene: TRBJ1-2; CDR3aa: CASSYSIQGAEGYTF; CDR3nt: TGTGCCAGCAGTTACTCGATCCAGGGGGCGGAGGGCTACACCTTC
d_gene: TRBD1; abundance: few; v_gene: TRBV4-2; j_gene: TRBJ2-2; CDR3aa: CASSQDLGDRGTGELFF; CDR3nt: TGTGCCAGCAGCCAAGATTTGGGAGACAGGGGTACCGGGGAGCTGTTTTTT
d_gene: .; abundance: once; v_gene: TRBV5-8; j_gene: TRBJ1-3; CDR3aa: CASSPRGVGENTIYF; CDR3nt: TGTGCCAGCAGCCCTCGCGGGGTGGGCGAAAACACCATATATTTT
d_gene: .; abundance: .; v_gene: TRBV10-3; j_gene: TRBJ2-3; CDR3aa: CAISEGREADTQYF; CDR3nt: TGTGCCATCAGTGAGGGCAGGGAGGCAGATACGCAGTATTTT